This TCR beta chain was captured in a study of cytomegalovirus exposure and HLA in healthy donors. The PCR employed 60 Vbeta primers together with 13 Jbeta primers. TCRdb's copy holds only in-frame clones and misses some; the assay was immunoSEQ multiplex PCR. In the table there are about 270,000 clones, roughly 85% of which are singletons. With regard to this clone: Antigen unknown.

Germline CDR1 and CDR2: SGHAT and FQDESV (reference sequence). V shed 5 bases and J shed 0 bases, with 7 bases lying between them. The CDR3 covers 13 residues. Broader study findings: It is likely that the observed cluster of highly shared sequence variants was a sequencing artifact.

The chain is built from TRBV11-1 and TRBJ1-1; D remains unclear. Material: PBMCs. The clonotype originates from a man aged 40-49 years in good health and CMV-seropositive. The CDR3 DNA reads as TGTGCCAGCAGCCCTGAGATGAACACTGAAGCTTTCTTT. Protein: CASSPEMNTEAFF.